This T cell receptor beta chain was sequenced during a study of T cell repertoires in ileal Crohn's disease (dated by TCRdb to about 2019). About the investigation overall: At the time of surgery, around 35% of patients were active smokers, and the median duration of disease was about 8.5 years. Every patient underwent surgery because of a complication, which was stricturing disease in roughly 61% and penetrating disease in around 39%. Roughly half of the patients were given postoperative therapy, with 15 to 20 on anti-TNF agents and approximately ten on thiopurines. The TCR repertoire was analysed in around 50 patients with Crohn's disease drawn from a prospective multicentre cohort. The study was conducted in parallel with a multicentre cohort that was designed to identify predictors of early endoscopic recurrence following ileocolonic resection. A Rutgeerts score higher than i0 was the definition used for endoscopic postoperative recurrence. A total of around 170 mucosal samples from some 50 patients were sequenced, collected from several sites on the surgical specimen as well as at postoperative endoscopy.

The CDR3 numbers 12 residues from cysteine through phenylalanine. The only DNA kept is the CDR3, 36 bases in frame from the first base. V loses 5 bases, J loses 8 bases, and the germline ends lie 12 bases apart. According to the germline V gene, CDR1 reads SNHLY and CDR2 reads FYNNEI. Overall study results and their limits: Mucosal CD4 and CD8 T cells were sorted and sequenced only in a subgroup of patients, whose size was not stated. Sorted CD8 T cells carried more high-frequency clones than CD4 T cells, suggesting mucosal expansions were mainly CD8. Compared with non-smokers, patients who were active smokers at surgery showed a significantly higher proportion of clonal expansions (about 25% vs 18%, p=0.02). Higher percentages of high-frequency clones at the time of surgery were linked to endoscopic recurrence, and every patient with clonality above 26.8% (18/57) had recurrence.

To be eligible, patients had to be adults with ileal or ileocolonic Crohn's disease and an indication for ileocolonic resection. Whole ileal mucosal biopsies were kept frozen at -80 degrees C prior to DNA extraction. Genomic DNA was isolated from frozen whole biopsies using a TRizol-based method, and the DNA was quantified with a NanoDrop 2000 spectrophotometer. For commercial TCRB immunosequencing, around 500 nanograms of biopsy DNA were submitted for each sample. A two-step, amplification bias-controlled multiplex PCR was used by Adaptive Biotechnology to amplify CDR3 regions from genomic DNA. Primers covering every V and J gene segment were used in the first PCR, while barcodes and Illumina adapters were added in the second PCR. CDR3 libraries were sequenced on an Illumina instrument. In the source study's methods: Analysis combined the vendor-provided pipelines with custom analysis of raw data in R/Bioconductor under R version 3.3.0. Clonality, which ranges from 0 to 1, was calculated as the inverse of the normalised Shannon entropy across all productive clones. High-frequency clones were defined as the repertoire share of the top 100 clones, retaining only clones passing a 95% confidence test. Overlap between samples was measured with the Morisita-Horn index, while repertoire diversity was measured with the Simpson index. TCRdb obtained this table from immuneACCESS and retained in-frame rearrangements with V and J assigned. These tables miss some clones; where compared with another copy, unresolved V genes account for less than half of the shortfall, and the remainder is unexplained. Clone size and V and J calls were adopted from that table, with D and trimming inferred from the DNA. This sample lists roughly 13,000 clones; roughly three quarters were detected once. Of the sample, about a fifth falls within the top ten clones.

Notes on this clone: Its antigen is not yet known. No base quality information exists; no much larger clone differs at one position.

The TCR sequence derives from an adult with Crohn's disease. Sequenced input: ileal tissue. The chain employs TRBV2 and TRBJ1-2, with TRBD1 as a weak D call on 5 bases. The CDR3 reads CASSSQGAGYTF. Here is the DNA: TGTGCCAGCAGTTCTCAGGGTGCGGGCTACACCTTC.